This T cell receptor beta chain was identified in a study of blood T cell repertoires in COVID-19. On the study more broadly: Sites across the United States, Italy and Spain contributed samples from acute and convalescent COVID-19. Nucleic acid was either cDNA or gDNA, and it came from T cells, B-cell-depleted T cells, or PBMCs.

Per the original data handling: Reference gene primer amplification in the assay estimated nucleated cell counts. TCRdb's table, derived via immunoSEQ multiplex PCR, lists solely in-frame clones and lacks some. V and J calls and clone size follow that table, whereas D and trimming were derived from the DNA. The sample has about 200,000 clones; around 83% are singletons. Germline CDR1 SGHRS, CDR2 YFSETQ. The CDR3 is 13 residues long. V was trimmed by 2 bases and J by 2 bases, leaving 8 bases between them. The sample comprised peripheral blood. This receptor was obtained from a woman of 80 years or more with acute or convalescent COVID-19. The chain recombines TRBV5-1 with TRBJ2-7; a possible D gene is TRBD2 (6 bases). The DNA of the CDR3 is TGCGCCAGCAGCTTTAGCGGCCCCTACGAGCAGTACTTC. Translating it yields CASSFSGPYEQYF.